The entry below describes one T cell receptor (beta chain). The target antigen is unknown. The CDR3 covers 14 residues. V was pared by 5 bases and J by 1 base, with 11 bases between. Germline assignment: CDR1 MNHEY and CDR2 SVGAGI. The authors' processing: Sequence data from immunoSEQ were junction-only and lacked quality scores; consequently, filtering differed. TCRdb's copy holds only in-frame clones and misses some; the assay was immunoSEQ multiplex PCR. D and trimming come from the DNA, and the V and J calls and clone size come from that table. The sample includes about a million clones, around three quarters of them seen just once. The sample is drawn from a study of shared clonotypes between healthy human individuals. Study results and caveats: Tissues were not sampled, only blood, and their repertoires likely differ.

The clonotype was recovered from a man aged 18 to 29 in good health. Some clones in this sample may be carry-over from other donors' samples. The chain recombines TRBV6-5 with TRBJ2-5; a possible D gene is TRBD2 (6 bases). Sequencing was done on a sample of memory CD4+ T cells from PBMCs. The subset here: CD45RA-negative fraction. CDR3 sequence reads: CASSPRDGQETQYF. The CDR3 bases are TGTGCCAGCAGTCCGCGGGACGGCCAAGAGACCCAGTACTTC.